Presented here are 9 T cell receptor beta chains from one specimen sequenced in a study of metastatic and nonmetastatic thyroid tumors. TCRdb re-called clones from the PCR reads using MiXCR. The profile shows 20,000 or so clones, about a quarter of them singletons. Patients were all untreated before their thyroid surgery. What was sequenced was blood. These receptors were collected from a female donor with papillary thyroid cancer or a benign thyroid nodule (not recorded which). Some clones in this sample may be carry-over from other donors' samples.

The chain combines TRBV5-6 with TRBJ2-7; perhaps TRBD2 as D (6 bases). Germline lookup yields CDR1 SGHDT and CDR2 YYEEEE. V was pared by 0 bases and J by 4 bases, with 17 bases between. The CDR3 length is 16 residues. The CDR3 loop reads CASSLGRLAGGYEQYF. CDR3 DNA sequence: TGTGCCAGCAGCTTGGGGAGACTTGCCGGAGGGTACGAGCAGTACTTC.

V gene TRBV20-1 combines with J gene TRBJ2-1; D may be TRBD1 (6 bases). This CDR3 contains 14 residues. The germline V gene encodes CDR1 DFQATT and CDR2 SNEGSKA (reference sequence). Trimming removed 0 bases from V and 5 bases from J, with 11 bases in between. CDR3 sequence reads: CSAREAGAHNEQFF. The DNA of the CDR3 is TGCAGTGCTAGAGAAGCAGGGGCCCACAATGAGCAGTTCTTC.

This clone rates as medium-sized. The chain couples TRBV20-1 to TRBJ2-7; the D gene is possibly TRBD2 (5 bases). Trimming pared 3 bases from V and 5 bases from J, leaving 20 bases between. The V gene's germline CDR1 is DFQATT and CDR2 SNEGSKA (reference sequence). CDR3 size: 15 residues. CDR3 nucleotide sequence: TGCAGTGCTAGTTGGGCGACCGGGAACAAGAACGAGCAGTACTTC. This encodes CSASWATGNKNEQYF.

The genes are TRBV9 and TRBJ1-2; 8 bases are shared with TRBD1. The germline CDR1 and CDR2 sequences are SGDLS and YYNGEE. The CDR3 consists of 15 residues. The V gene end was trimmed by 3 bases and the J gene end by 3 bases; junction bases not matched to a gene: 7. The CDR3: CASSGAQGVYYGYTF. As DNA, the CDR3 is TGTGCCAGCAGCGGAGCACAGGGGGTATACTATGGCTACACCTTC.

This clone was observed at least ten times. The rearrangement uses TRBV12-3 or TRBV12-4 and TRBJ1-5; TRBD1 matches at 9 bases. This CDR3 comprises 16 residues. J was trimmed by 6 bases and V by 3 bases; bases with no gene match: 9. The CDR3 coding sequence is TGTGCCAGCAGTTTTGGGGACAGGGTCCCAATTCAGCCCCAGCATTTT. Encoded protein: CASSFGDRVPIQPQHF.

This clone turned up a few times. This could be a read error, since a much larger clone is one nucleotide away. The sample carries other DNA sequences with the same CDR3. The rearrangement links TRBV6-1 to TRBJ1-1; D is uncertain. Germline V gives CDR1 MNHNS, CDR2 SASEGT. The CDR3 consists of 13 residues. Between the trimmed V and J ends, which lost 3 bases and 7 bases, there was a span of 12 bases. CDR3 in DNA: TGTGCCAGCAGTGACAAGGGTGGTAATGAAGCTTTCTTT. Protein sequence: CASSDKGGNEAFF.

This clone appeared many times. This chain joins TRBV4-3 and TRBJ2-1; 12 nucleotides match TRBD1. Germline CDR1 LGHNA, CDR2 YSLEER. The CDR3 is 17 residues long. Trimming at V came to 0 bases and at J to 9 bases, leaving 9 bases not matched to a gene. CDR3 sequence: CASSQDAGTGGRVEQFF. The CDR3 DNA sequence: TGCGCCAGCAGCCAAGACGCCGGGACAGGGGGCCGGGTTGAGCAGTTCTTC.

This clone was recorded at least ten times. This sequence joins TRBV28 and TRBJ1-2; D is ambiguous. Germline values: CDR1 MDHEN, CDR2 SYDVKM. This CDR3 has 12 residues. Trimming cost V 4 bases and J 1 base, with 4 bases left between them. The DNA of the CDR3 is TGTGCCAGCAGTTCGTTTAACTATGGCTACACCTTC. It encodes CASSSFNYGYTF.

This clone was observed many times. The gene calls are TRBV7-3 and TRBJ2-2, with 11 bases aligning to TRBD2. This CDR3 contains 15 residues. The V gene end was trimmed by 5 bases and the J gene end by 7 bases; junction bases not matched to a gene: 6. Germline V gives CDR1 SGHTA, CDR2 FQGTGA. CDR3 DNA sequence: TGTGCCAGCAGCCCGCTAGCGGGAGGAGTCGGGGAGCTGTTTTTT. Translated: CASSPLAGGVGELFF.